These 26 T cell receptor beta chains share one sample of origin, sequenced in a study of prognosis after radiotherapy for stage I lung cancer. TCR beta CDR3 amplification from genomic DNA was performed by two-round multiplex PCR. The first round of PCR was done with primers that matched each TRBV and TRBJ gene. TCRdb fed the multiplex PCR reads into MiXCR, producing one record per CDR3 protein. Of under 20,000 distinct CDR3 sequences listed, approximately 44% are singletons. This material consisted of PBMCs, taken before or after stereotactic body radiation therapy (not recorded which). All receptors come from a donor of 50 years or more with non-small cell lung cancer.

This clonotype occurred many times. The chain joins TRBV6-1 to TRBJ2-2; the match to TRBD1 covers 9 bases. The germline CDR1 and CDR2 sequences are MNHNS and SASEGT. The ends lost 6 bases at V and 6 bases at J; junction bases unmatched: 8. The CDR3 extends over 15 amino acids. In nucleotides, the CDR3 is TGTGCCAGCAGATTGGGACAGGGATCATCCGGGGAGCTGTTTTTT. Encoded protein: CASRLGQGSSGELFF.

This clonotype was counted many times. The chain combines TRBV28 with TRBJ1-1; 8 bases map to TRBD1. This CDR3 region has 14 residues. With V trimmed by 4 bases and J by 3 bases, 4 bases remained unmatched. The V gene's germline CDR1 is MDHEN and CDR2 SYDVKM. CDR3 residues: CASSSGQGYTEAFF. CDR3 DNA: TGTGCCAGCAGTTCCGGACAGGGATACACTGAAGCTTTCTTT.

Turning to this clonotype: This likely traces to a read error, being one base from a far larger clone. This sequence joins TRBV6-8 and TRBJ1-6; possibly TRBD1 for D (5 bases). CDR1 and CDR2 (germline): MNHGY, SAAAGT. The CDR3 is made up of 14 amino acids. The CDR3 sequence: CASSVWRGESPLQF. CDR3 nucleotides: TGTGCCAGCAGTGTGTGGAGGGGAGAGTCACCCCTCCAATTT.

This clonotype was seen only a few times. One end of the junction varies from germline; a read error may be responsible. The rearrangement joins TRBV10-3 to TRBJ1-2; D might be TRBD1 (5 bases). Germline-derived CDR1 and CDR2 are ENHRY and SYGVKD. The CDR3 covers 13 residues. The CDR3 coding sequence is TGTGCCGTCAGTGGGGACCCCAACTATGGCTACACCTTC. Translating it yields CAVSGDPNYGYTF.

This chain joins TRBV7-9 and TRBJ1-4; 9 nucleotides align to TRBD1. V trimming: 6 bases; J trimming: 8 bases; junction bases outside the gene matches: 4. This CDR3 has 13 amino acids. Germline V CDR1 and CDR2: SEHNR, FQNEAQ (reference sequence). CDR3 nucleotide sequence: TGTGCCAGCAGTTACAGGGGGCAGGAAAAACTGTTTTTT. It is translated as CASSYRGQEKLFF. Full variable domain (rest looked up from reference TRBV7-9 and TRBJ1-4): DTGVSQNPRHKITKRGQNVTFRCDPISEHNRLYWYRQTLGQGPEFLTYFQNEAQLEKSRLLSDRFSAERPKGSFSTLEIQRTEQGDSAMYLCASSYRGQEKLFFGSGTQLSVL.

This clonotype was recorded at least ten times. The chain has TRBV11-2 and TRBJ1-1; unclear D gene. With 2 bases removed from V and 10 bases from J, the gap between germline ends came to 11 bases. This CDR3 region has 12 residues. Germline V lookup: CDR1 SGHAT, CDR2 FQNNGV. CDR3 amino acids: CASSLIPGGAFF. The CDR3 nucleotides read TGTGCCAGCAGCTTAATCCCAGGAGGAGCTTTCTTT.

This clonotype was picked up many times. This chain links TRBV25-1 with TRBJ1-1; weak D call: TRBD1 (5 bases). CDR3 length equals 14 residues. Germline V gene sequence: CDR1 MGHDK, CDR2 SYGVNS. The V and J ends lost 4 bases and 1 base respectively, with 10 bases between them. DNA for the CDR3: TGTGCCAGCAGTGGGCCGGGGCAGAACACTGAAGCTTTCTTT. Translation gives CASSGPGQNTEAFF. The full variable domain, with the rest looked up from reference TRBV25-1 and TRBJ1-1, is EADIYQTPRYLVIGTGKKITLECSQTMGHDKMYWYQQDPGMELHLIHYSYGVNSTEKGDLSSESTVSRIRTEHFPLTLESARPSHTSQYLCASSGPGQNTEAFFGQGTRLTVV.

This clonotype has at least ten counts. At one boundary the junction diverges from the germline segment, which might be a read error. The chain combines TRBV2 with TRBJ1-1, with D possibly matching TRBD1 (6 bases). CDR3 length: 13 residues. Germline CDR1 SNHLY, CDR2 FYNNEI. The CDR3 DNA follows: TGTGCCAGCGGTGAGGGGGGTTGGACTGAAGCTTTCTTT. Protein product: CASGEGGWTEAFF.

This clonotype is medium-sized by share. The J gene is TRBJ2-1, the V gene TRBV6-1, with a weak D call TRBD2 (6 bases). The ends were cut back, 2 bases at V and 6 bases at J, with 11 bases in the middle. Germline CDR1 is MNHNS and CDR2 is SASEGT. CDR3 length: 14 amino acids. In DNA, the CDR3 is TGTGCCAGCAGTGAACAGGAGGGGAGCAATGAGCAGTTCTTC. Protein product: CASSEQEGSNEQFF.

This clonotype was counted at least ten times. Germline is not matched at one junction end, which may reflect a read error. V gene TRBV4-1 combines with J gene TRBJ2-7; the D gene is possibly TRBD2 (6 bases). The germline V gene has CDR1 MGHRA and CDR2 YSYEKL. The CDR3 has 13 amino acids. CDR3 loop: CASSQGGTPFIDF. DNA of the CDR3: TGCGCCAGCAGCCAAGGGGGGACTCCTTTTATCGACTTC.

By share of the sample, this clonotype is medium-sized. Germline is not matched at one junction end, which may reflect a read error. The chain is built from TRBV6-1 and TRBJ2-1, with D perhaps being TRBD1 or TRBD2 (6 bases each). The germline V gene encodes CDR1 MNHNS and CDR2 SASEGT. The CDR3 is 15 amino acids. CDR3 region: CASREGGLPYNEQFF. In DNA form, the CDR3 reads TGTGCCAGCAGGGAAGGGGGGCTCCCCTACAATGAGCAGTTCTTC.

Comments on this clonotype: Germline and junction disagree at one end, which may indicate a read error. The J gene is TRBJ1-5, the V gene TRBV28; D may be TRBD1 (5 bases). From germline, CDR1 is MDHEN and CDR2 SYDVKM. This CDR3 is 12 amino acids long. The CDR3 protein is CASSLQGQHQHF. Written as DNA, the CDR3 is TGTGCCAGCAGTTTGCAGGGTCAGCACCAGCATTTT. Variable domain in full (rest from reference TRBV28 and TRBJ1-5): DVKVTQSSRYLVKRTGEKVFLECVQDMDHENMFWYRQDPGLGLRLIYFSYDVKMKEKGDIPEGYSVSREKKERFSLILESASTNQTSMYLCASSLQGQHQHFGDGTRLSIL.

This clonotype was recorded many times. This sequence joins TRBV28 and TRBJ2-6, with 14 positions matching TRBD2. The CDR3 length is 17 residues. V lost 6 bases and J lost 3; bases outside the gene matches: 4. Germline V CDR1 and CDR2: MDHEN, SYDVKM. The CDR3 loop reads CASSRLAGGLGANVLTF. For the CDR3, the DNA is TGTGCCAGCAGCCGACTAGCGGGGGGGCTTGGGGCCAACGTCCTGACTTTC.

This clonotype has a count of ten or more. The genes are TRBV10-2 and TRBJ1-2, with D unclear. CDR1 is WSHSY and CDR2 is SAAADI in the germline V gene. The V end lost 5 bases, the J end lost 4 bases, and 8 bases lay between the germline ends. This CDR3 has 12 amino acids. The CDR3 region is CASSMAAYGYTF. The CDR3 DNA reads TGCGCCAGCAGTATGGCAGCCTATGGCTACACCTTC.

The chain is built from TRBV18 and TRBJ1-3, with TRBD1 matching over 8 bases. Germline assignment: CDR1 KGHSH and CDR2 LQKENI. The V and J ends lost 3 bases and 0 bases, in that order; junction bases with no gene match: 4. The CDR3 is 16 amino acids. CDR3 sequence: CASSPGQGHSGNTIYF. The CDR3 DNA reads as TGTGCCAGCTCACCCGGACAGGGTCACTCTGGAAACACCATATATTTT.

A remark on this clonotype: At one boundary the junction diverges from the germline segment, which might be a read error. The chain carries TRBV28 and TRBJ1-1; no clear D gene. This CDR3 spans 16 amino acids. Germline V gene lookup returns CDR1 MDHEN and CDR2 SYDVKM. The CDR3 region is CASSFPSRSRITEAFF. CDR3 bases: TGTGCCAGCAGTTTCCCAAGTAGGAGCCGTATCACTGAGGCTTTCTTT.

Sample share makes this clonotype medium-sized. The rearrangement uses TRBV28 and TRBJ1-2; 7 nucleotides align to TRBD1. The CDR3 is 15 amino acids. CDR1 and CDR2 from the germline V gene are MDHEN and SYDVKM. With V trimmed by 2 bases and J by 8 bases, 11 bases remained unmatched. The CDR3 region is CASSLTPTGMGGYTF. The CDR3 DNA sequence: TGTGCCAGCAGTTTAACCCCGACAGGGATGGGAGGCTACACCTTC.

This clonotype was seen at least ten times. The chain recombines TRBV4-2 with TRBJ1-2; D uncertain. From germline, CDR1 is LGHNA and CDR2 YNFKEQ. V lost 4 bases, J lost 4 bases, and 16 bases lay in between. This CDR3 contains 15 residues. CDR3 amino acids: CASSLRVSDSYGYTF. Written as DNA, the CDR3 is TGTGCCAGCAGCCTCCGGGTCTCAGATTCCTATGGCTACACCTTC.

The chain combines TRBV12-5 with TRBJ2-3, with D perhaps TRBD2 (5 bases). The CDR3 runs to 13 residues. CDR1 is LGHNT and CDR2 is FRNRAP in the germline V gene. V was cut by 0 bases and J by 6 bases, with 7 bases left in between. The CDR3 region has the DNA TGTGCTAGTGGTTTGGTACGAGGGGATACGCAGTATTTT. The encoded protein is CASGLVRGDTQYF. Supplemented by reference TRBV12-5 and TRBJ2-3, the full variable domain reads DARVTQTPRHKVTEMGQEVTMRCQPILGHNTVFWYRQTMMQGLELLAYFRNRAPLDDSGMPKDRFSAEMPDATLATLKIQPSEPRDSAVYFCASGLVRGDTQYFGPGTRLTVL.

This clonotype occurred many times. V and J are TRBV5-4 and TRBJ2-3, with 14 bases matching TRBD2. The CDR3 length is 17 residues. V was clipped by 2 bases and J by 2 bases; unmatched bases: 4. Germline assignment: CDR1 SGHNT and CDR2 YYREEE (reference sequence). CDR3 coding DNA: TGTGCCAGCAGCTTTCGACTAGCGGGGGGGCTCACAGATACGCAGTATTTT. It codes for CASSFRLAGGLTDTQYF. Filled out from reference TRBV5-4 and TRBJ2-3, the complete variable domain reads ETGVTQSPTHLIKTRGQQVTLRCSSQSGHNTVSWYQQALGQGPQFIFQYYREEENGRGNFPPRFSGLQFPNYSSELNVNALELDDSALYLCASSFRLAGGLTDTQYFGPGTRLTVL.

The chain has TRBV2 and TRBJ1-2, with unresolved D. Trimming left V 4 bases short and J 7 bases short, with 13 bases between. This CDR3 has 13 residues. The germline gives CDR1 SNHLY, CDR2 FYNNEI. This CDR3 reads CASSADAEGGYTF. DNA for the CDR3: TGTGCCAGCAGTGCGGACGCAGAGGGTGGCTACACCTTC.

This clonotype was found many times. The chain has TRBV2 and TRBJ2-3; TRBD2 aligns across 9 bases. The germline gives CDR1 SNHLY, CDR2 FYNNEI. The trim removed 6 bases at V and 5 bases at J, leaving 9 bases unmatched. The CDR3 has 15 residues. CDR3 sequence (DNA): TGTGCCAGCAGCGATCCGGGACTAGCACGAGATACGCAGTATTTT. This translates into CASSDPGLARDTQYF.

This clonotype has a count of ten or more. V and J are TRBV18 and TRBJ2-2, with D tentatively TRBD1 (5 bases). Germline V gene lookup returns CDR1 KGHSH and CDR2 LQKENI. The CDR3 totals 15 residues. V lost 5 bases to trimming and J lost 2 bases, with 12 bases between them. The CDR3 region is CASSAGNSNTGELFF. The CDR3 DNA sequence: TGTGCCAGCTCAGCAGGGAACTCTAACACCGGGGAGCTGTTTTTT.

Comments on this clonotype: It is likely a read error: a sequence one base away is far more abundant. The V gene is TRBV6-4, the J gene TRBJ2-3; D is ambiguous. Germline V gene sequence: CDR1 MRHNA, CDR2 SNTAGT. The CDR3 is made up of 12 amino acids. The CDR3 sequence is CASKIPTDMQYF. DNA for the CDR3: TGTGCCAGCAAGATTCCCACAGATATGCAGTATTTT.

At least ten counts were recorded for this clonotype. V and J are TRBV28 and TRBJ1-4, with TRBD1 identical over 10 bases. Germline values: CDR1 MDHEN, CDR2 SYDVKM. The CDR3 is 14 amino acids. V trimming: 2 bases; J trimming: 7 bases; junction bases outside the gene matches: 1. CDR3 DNA sequence: TGTGCCAGCAGTTTAGGGGACAGGGGTGAAAAACTGTTTTTT. It translates to CASSLGDRGEKLFF.

The table lists this clonotype with many counts. The chain uses TRBV20-1 and TRBJ1-4; tentative D call: TRBD1 (5 bases). Germline-derived CDR1 and CDR2 are DFQATT and SNEGSKA (reference sequence). Trimming took 5 bases from V and 0 from J, leaving 16 bases between them. This CDR3 spans 16 amino acids. CDR3 sequence reads: CSAVPGRSATNEKLFF. CDR3 DNA sequence: TGCAGTGCTGTCCCGGGACGGAGCGCAACTAATGAAAAACTGTTTTTT.